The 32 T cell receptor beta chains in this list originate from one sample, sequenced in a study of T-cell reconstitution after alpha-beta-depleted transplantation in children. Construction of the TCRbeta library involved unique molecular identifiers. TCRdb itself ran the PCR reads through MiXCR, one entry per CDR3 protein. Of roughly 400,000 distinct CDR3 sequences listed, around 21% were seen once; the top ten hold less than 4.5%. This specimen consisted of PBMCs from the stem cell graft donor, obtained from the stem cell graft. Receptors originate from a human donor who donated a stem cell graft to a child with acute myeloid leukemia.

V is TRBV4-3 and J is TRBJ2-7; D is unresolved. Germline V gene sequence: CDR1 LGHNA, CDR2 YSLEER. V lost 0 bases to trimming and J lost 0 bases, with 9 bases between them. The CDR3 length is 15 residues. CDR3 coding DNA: TGCGCCAGCAGCCAAGATCAGGTTAGCTCCTACGAGCAGTACTTC. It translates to CASSQDQVSSYEQYF.

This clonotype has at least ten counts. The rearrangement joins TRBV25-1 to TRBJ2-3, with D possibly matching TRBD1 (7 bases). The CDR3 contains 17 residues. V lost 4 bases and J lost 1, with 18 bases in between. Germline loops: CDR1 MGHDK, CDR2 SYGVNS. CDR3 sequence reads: CASSAGDSLEGTDTQYF. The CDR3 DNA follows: TGTGCCAGCAGTGCGGGGGACAGCCTGGAGGGCACAGATACGCAGTATTTT.

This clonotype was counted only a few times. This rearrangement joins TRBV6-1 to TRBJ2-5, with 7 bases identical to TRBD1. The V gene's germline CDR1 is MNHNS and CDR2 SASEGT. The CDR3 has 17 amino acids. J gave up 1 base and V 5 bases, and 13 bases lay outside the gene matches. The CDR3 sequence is CASSPRMGQSLQETQYF. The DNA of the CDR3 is TGTGCCAGCAGTCCCCGAATGGGACAGAGCCTCCAAGAGACCCAGTACTTC.

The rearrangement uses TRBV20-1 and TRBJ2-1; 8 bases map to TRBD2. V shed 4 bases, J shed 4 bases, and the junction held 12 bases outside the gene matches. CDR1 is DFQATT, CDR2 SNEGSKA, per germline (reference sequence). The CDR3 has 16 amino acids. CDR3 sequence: CSAMVVAGILYNEQFF. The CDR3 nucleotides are TGCAGTGCTATGGTAGTAGCGGGGATATTATACAATGAGCAGTTCTTC.

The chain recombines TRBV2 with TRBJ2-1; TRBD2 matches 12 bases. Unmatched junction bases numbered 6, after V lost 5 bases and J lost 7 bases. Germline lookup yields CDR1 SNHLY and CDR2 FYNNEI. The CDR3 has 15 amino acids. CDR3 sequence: CASSSSGGARNEQFF. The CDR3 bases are TGTGCCAGCAGTTCTAGCGGGGGGGCGAGGAATGAGCAGTTCTTC. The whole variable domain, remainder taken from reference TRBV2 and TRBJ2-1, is EPEVTQTPSHQVTQMGQEVILRCVPISNHLYFYWYRQILGQKVEFLVSFYNNEISEKSEIFDDQFSVERPDGSNFTLKIRSTKLEDSAMYFCASSSSGGARNEQFFGPGTRLTVL.

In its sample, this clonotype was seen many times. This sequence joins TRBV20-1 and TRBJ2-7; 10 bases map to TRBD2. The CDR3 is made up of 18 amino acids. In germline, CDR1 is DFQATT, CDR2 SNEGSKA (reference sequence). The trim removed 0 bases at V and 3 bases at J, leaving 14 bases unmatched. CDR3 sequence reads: CSARDISSGSLGDYEQYF. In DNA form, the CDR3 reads TGCAGTGCTAGAGATATTTCTAGCGGGAGCCTCGGGGACTACGAGCAGTACTTC.

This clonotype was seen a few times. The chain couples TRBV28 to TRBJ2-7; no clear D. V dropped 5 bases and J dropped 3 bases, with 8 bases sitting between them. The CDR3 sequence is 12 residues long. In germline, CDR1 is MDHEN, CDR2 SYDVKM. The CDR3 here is CASSIYSYEQYF. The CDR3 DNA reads TGTGCCAGCAGTATTTACAGCTACGAGCAGTACTTC.

For the CDR3, the DNA is TGTGCCAGCACCCTGTGGCGCCGTGAAGCTTTCTTT. Translating gives CASTLWRREAFF. The rearrangement links TRBV12-3 or TRBV12-4 to TRBJ1-1, with D unresolved. CDR3 size: 12 residues. The germline V and J ends were trimmed by 7 bases and 7 bases, with 13 bases remaining between them.

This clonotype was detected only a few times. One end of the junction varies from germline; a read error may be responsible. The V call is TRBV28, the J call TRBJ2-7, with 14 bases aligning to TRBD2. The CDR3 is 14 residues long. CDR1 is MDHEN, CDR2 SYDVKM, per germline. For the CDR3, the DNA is TGTGCCAGCAGTTCCCGGACTAGCGGGAGGCACCAGGACTTC. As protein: CASSSRTSGRHQDF.

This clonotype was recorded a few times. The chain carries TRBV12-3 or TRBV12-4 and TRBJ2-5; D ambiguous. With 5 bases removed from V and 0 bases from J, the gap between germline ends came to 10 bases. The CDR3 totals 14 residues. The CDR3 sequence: CASSPTRYQETQYF. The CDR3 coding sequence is TGTGCCAGCAGTCCTACAAGGTACCAAGAGACCCAGTACTTC.

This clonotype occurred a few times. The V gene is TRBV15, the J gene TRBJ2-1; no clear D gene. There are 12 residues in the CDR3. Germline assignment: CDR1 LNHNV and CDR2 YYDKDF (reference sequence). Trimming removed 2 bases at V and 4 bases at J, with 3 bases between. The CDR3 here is CATSRQYNEQFF. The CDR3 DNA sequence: TGTGCCACCAGCAGACAGTACAATGAGCAGTTCTTC.

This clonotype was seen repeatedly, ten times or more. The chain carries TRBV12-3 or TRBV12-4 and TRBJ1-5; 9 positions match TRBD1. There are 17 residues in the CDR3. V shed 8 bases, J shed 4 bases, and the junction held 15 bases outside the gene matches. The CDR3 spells CASLNRRTGTGNQPQHF. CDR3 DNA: TGTGCCAGCCTAAATCGGCGGACCGGGACAGGGAATCAGCCCCAGCATTTT.

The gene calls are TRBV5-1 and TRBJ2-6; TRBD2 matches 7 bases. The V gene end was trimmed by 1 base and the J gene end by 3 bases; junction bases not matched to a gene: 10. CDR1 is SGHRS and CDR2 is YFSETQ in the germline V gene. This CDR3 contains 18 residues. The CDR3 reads CASSLSPTGGGGANVLTF. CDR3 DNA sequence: TGCGCCAGCAGCTTGTCTCCGACGGGAGGCGGTGGGGCCAACGTCCTGACTTTC.

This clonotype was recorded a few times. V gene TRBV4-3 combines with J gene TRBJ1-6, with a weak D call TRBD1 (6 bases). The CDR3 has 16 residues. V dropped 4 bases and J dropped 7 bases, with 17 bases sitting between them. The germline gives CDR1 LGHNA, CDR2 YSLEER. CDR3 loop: CASSRKLRDTNSPLHF. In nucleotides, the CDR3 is TGCGCCAGCAGCCGCAAACTCCGGGACACGAATTCACCCCTCCACTTT.

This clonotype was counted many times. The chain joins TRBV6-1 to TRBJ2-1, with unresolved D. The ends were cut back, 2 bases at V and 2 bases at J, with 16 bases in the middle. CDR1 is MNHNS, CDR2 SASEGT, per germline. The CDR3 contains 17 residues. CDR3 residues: CASSEPFNGKAYNEQFF. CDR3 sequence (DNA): TGTGCCAGCAGTGAACCGTTTAATGGGAAAGCCTACAATGAGCAGTTCTTC.

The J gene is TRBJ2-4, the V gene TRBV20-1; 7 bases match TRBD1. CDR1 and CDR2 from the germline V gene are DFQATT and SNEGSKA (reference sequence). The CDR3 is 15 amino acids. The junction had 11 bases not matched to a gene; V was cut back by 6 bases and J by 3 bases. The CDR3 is CSAAQGVWGKNIQYF. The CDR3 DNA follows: TGCAGTGCCGCCCAGGGGGTTTGGGGCAAAAACATTCAGTACTTC.

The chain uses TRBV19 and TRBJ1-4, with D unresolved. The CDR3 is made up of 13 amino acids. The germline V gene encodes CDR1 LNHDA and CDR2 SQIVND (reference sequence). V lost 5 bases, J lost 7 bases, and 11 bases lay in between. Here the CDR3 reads CASSSAWGEKLFF. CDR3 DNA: TGTGCCAGTAGTTCTGCGTGGGGTGAAAAACTGTTTTTT.

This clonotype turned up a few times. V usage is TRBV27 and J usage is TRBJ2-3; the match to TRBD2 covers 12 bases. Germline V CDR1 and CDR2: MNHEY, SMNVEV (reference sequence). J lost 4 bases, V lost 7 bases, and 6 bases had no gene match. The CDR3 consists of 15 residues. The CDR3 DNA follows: TGTGCCAGCAACCTTCTAGCGGGAGGGCCAGATACGCAGTATTTT. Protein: CASNLLAGGPDTQYF.

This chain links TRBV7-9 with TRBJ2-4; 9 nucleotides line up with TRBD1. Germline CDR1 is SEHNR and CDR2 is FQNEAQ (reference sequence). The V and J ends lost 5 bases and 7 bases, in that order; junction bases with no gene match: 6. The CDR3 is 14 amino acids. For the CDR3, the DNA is TGTGCCAGCAGCCCCGGACAGGGGAAGAACATTCAGTACTTC. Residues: CASSPGQGKNIQYF.

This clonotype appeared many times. The CDR3 DNA follows: TGTGCCAGCAGCCAAACCGGGACAGGGTCCTCATCAGATACGCAGTATTTT. Amino acid sequence: CASSQTGTGSSSDTQYF. V and J are TRBV4-2 and TRBJ2-3; TRBD1 matches at 9 bases. V was clipped by 2 bases and J by 4 bases; unmatched bases: 10. The germline V gene encodes CDR1 LGHNA and CDR2 YNFKEQ. The CDR3 is 17 residues long.

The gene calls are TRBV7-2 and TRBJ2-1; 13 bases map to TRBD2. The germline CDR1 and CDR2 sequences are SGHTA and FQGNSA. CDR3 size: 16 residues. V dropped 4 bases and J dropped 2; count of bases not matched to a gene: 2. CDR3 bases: TGTGCCAGCAGCTGGACTAGCGGGAGTGCCTACAATGAGCAGTTCTTC. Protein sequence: CASSWTSGSAYNEQFF.

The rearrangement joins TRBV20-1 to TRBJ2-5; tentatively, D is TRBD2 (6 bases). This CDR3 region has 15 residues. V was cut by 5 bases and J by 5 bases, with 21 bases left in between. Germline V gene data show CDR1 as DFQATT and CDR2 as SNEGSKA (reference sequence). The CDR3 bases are TGCAGTGCTCTACCGTGGGACTCTTTTCCGGAGACCCAGTACTTC. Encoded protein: CSALPWDSFPETQYF.

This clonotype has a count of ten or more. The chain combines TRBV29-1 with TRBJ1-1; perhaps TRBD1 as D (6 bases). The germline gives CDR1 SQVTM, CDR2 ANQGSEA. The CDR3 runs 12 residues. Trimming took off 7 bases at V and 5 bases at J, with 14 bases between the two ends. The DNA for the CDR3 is TGCAGCGCACAGGGAACAGGGACTGAAGCTTTCTTT. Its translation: CSAQGTGTEAFF.

In DNA form, the CDR3 reads TGCAGTGCGACGACCCAGGGACTAGCGGGTGTCAATGAGCAGTTCTTC. Translating gives CSATTQGLAGVNEQFF. The chain is built from TRBV20-1 and TRBJ2-1; 12 positions agree with TRBD2. After removal of 6 bases from V and 6 bases from J, the junction contained 12 bases not matched to a gene. Germline-derived CDR1 and CDR2 are DFQATT and SNEGSKA (reference sequence). This CDR3 is built from 16 residues.

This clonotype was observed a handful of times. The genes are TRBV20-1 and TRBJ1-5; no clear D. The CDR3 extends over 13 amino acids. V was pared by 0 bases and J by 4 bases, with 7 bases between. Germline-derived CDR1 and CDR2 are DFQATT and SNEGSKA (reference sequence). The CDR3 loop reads CSAREFGNQPQHF. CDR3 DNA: TGCAGTGCTAGAGAATTTGGTAATCAGCCCCAGCATTTT.

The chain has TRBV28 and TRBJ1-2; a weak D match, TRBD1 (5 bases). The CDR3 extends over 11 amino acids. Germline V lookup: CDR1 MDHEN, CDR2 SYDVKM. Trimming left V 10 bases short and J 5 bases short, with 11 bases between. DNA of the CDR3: TGTGCCACTACAGGTGGATATGGCTACACCTTC. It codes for CATTGGYGYTF.

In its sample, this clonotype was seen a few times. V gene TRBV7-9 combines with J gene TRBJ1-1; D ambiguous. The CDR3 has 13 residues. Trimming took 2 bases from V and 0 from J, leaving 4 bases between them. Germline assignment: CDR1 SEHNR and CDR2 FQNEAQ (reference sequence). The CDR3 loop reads CASSLRLNTEAFF. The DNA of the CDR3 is TGTGCCAGCAGCTTAAGGTTGAACACTGAAGCTTTCTTT.

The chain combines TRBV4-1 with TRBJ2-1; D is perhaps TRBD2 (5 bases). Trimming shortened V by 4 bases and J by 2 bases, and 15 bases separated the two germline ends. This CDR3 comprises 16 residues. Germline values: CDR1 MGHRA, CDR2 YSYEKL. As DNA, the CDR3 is TGCGCCAGCAGCCCCCCATCTGGGAGTACCTACAATGAGCAGTTCTTC. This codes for CASSPPSGSTYNEQFF.

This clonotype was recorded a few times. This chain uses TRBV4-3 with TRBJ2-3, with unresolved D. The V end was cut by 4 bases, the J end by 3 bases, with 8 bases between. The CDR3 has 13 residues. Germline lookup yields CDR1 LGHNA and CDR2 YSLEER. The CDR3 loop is CASSPRITDTQYF. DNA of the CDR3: TGCGCCAGCAGCCCGCGGATAACAGATACGCAGTATTTT.

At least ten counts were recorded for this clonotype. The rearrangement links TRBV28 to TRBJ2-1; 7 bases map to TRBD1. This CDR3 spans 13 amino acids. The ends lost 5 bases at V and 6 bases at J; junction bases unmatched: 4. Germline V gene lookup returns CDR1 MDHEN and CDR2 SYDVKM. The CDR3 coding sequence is TGTGCCAGCAGTGCTTACAGGGGCAATGAGCAGTTCTTC. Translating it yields CASSAYRGNEQFF.

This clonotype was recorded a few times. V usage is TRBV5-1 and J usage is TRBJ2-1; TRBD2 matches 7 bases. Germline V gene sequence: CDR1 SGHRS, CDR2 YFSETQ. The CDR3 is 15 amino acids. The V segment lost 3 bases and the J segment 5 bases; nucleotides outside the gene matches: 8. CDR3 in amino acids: CASSSIREAHNEQFF. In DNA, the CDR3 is TGCGCCAGCAGCTCAATTCGGGAGGCGCACAATGAGCAGTTCTTC.

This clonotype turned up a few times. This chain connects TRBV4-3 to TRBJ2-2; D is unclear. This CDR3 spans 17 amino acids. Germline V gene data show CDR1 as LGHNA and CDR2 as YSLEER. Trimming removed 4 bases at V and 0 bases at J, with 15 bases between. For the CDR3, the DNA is TGCGCCAGCAGCCTATCCTTAGCAGCCGCGAACACCGGGGAGCTGTTTTTT. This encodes CASSLSLAAANTGELFF.